These 5 T cell receptor beta chains came from one sample sequenced in a study of PD-1 blockade in mismatch repair-deficient tumors. Method: immunoSEQ multiplex PCR; TCRdb's copy keeps in-frame clones and lacks some. This sample carries about 14,000 clones, more than 85% of them seen once, and the ten largest clones take around 4.9%. The antigens these receptors bind are not known. This sample's time point: 10-day in vitro stimulation with candidate neoantigen peptide 6. Sequenced material: cells cultured in vitro, taken from a patient treated with pembrolizumab. All receptors come from an adult with mismatch repair-deficient cancer.

V usage is TRBV30 and J usage is TRBJ2-7, with 7 bases fitting TRBD1. Germline V gene lookup returns CDR1 GTSNPN and CDR2 SVGIG (reference sequence). This CDR3 comprises 14 residues. Trimming at V came to 5 bases and at J to 0 bases, leaving 7 bases not matched to a gene. CDR3 residues: CAWVNTGVSYEQYF. In nucleotides, the CDR3 is TGTGCCTGGGTAAATACAGGGGTCTCCTACGAGCAGTACTTC.

The V call is TRBV2, the J call TRBJ2-3; 8 nucleotides agree with TRBD2. Germline CDR1 reads SNHLY; CDR2 reads FYNNEI. CDR3 size: 14 residues. The V segment lost 5 bases and the J segment 0 bases; nucleotides outside the gene matches: 1. CDR3 in amino acids: CASSPSGSTDTQYF. The DNA for the CDR3 is TGTGCCAGCAGTCCTAGCGGGAGCACAGATACGCAGTATTTT.

This chain joins TRBV5-5 and TRBJ2-7; D is possibly TRBD2 (5 bases). V lost 4 bases and J 6 bases, leaving 14 bases between the germline ends. The CDR3 length is 13 residues. Germline lookup yields CDR1 SGHKS and CDR2 YYEKEE (reference sequence). CDR3 sequence reads: CASSLLGGSEQYF. CDR3 nucleotides: TGTGCCAGCAGCCTTCTCGGCGGGTCCGAGCAGTACTTC.

In nucleotides, the CDR3 is TGTGCCAGCAGCGTGGGAGGGATCCATGGCTACACCTTC. This sequence encodes CASSVGGIHGYTF. The V call is TRBV9, the J call TRBJ1-2; D is uncertain. There are 13 residues in the CDR3. Germline V gene data show CDR1 as SGDLS and CDR2 as YYNGEE. V shed 2 bases and J shed 6 bases, with 11 bases lying between them.

This clone turned up a few times. This chain connects TRBV5-1 to TRBJ1-2; 9 nucleotides line up with TRBD1. Looked up from germline, CDR1 is SGHRS and CDR2 is YFSETQ. The CDR3 is 14 amino acids. V lost 4 bases and J lost 8; bases outside the gene matches: 9. The CDR3 reads CASSPTGGGNGYTF. CDR3 DNA sequence: TGCGCCAGCAGCCCGACAGGGGGTGGTAACGGCTACACCTTC. The full variable domain, rest sourced from reference TRBV5-1 and TRBJ1-2, is KAGVTQTPRYLIKTRGQQVTLSCSPISGHRSVSWYQQTPGQGLQFLFEYFSETQRNKGNFPGRFSGRQFSNSRSEMNVSTLELGDSALYLCASSPTGGGNGYTFGSGTRLTVV.